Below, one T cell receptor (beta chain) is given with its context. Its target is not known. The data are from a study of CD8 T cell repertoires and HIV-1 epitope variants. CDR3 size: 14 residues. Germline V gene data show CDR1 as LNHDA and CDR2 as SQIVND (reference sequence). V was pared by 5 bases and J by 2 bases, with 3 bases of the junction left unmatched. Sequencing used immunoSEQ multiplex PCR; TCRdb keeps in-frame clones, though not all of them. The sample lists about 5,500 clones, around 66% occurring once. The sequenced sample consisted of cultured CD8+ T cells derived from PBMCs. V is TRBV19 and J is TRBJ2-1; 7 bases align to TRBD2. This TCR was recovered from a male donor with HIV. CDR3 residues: CASSPAGAYNEQFF. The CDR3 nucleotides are TGTGCCAGTAGTCCGGCGGGGGCCTACAATGAGCAGTTCTTC.